The 23 T cell receptor beta chains given below trace back to one sample, sequenced in a study of PD-1 blockade in classical Hodgkin lymphoma. All trial patients relapsed after autologous stem cell transplantation. Assay used: immunoSEQ multiplex PCR; TCRdb lists only in-frame clones, some missing. In the table there are about 13,000 clones, roughly 92% of which are singletons. Sequenced here: peripheral blood mononuclear cells (PBMCs), sampled at baseline. The receptors stem from a human donor with classical Hodgkin lymphoma.

CDR3 amino acids: CASSYNGGYTF. CDR3 DNA: TGTGCCAGCAGTTACAACGGCGGCTACACCTTC. The chain carries TRBV6-6 and TRBJ1-2; unclear D gene. Trimming shortened V by 2 bases and J by 8 bases, and 6 bases separated the two germline ends. Germline assignment: CDR1 MNHNY and CDR2 SVGAGI (reference sequence). There are 11 residues in the CDR3.

V and J are TRBV1 and TRBJ2-1. TRBV1 is tagged as a pseudogene. This CDR3 spans 15 amino acids. CDR3 coding DNA: TGCACCAGCAGCCAAGAAGGGTCGCAAGGGAATGAGCAGTTCTTC. Translated, it gives CTSSQEGSQGNEQFF.

CDR3 region: CASSLGDPGGYTF. DNA for the CDR3: TGTGCCAGCAGCTTGGGGGACCCGGGAGGCTACACCTTC. This rearrangement joins TRBV5-6 to TRBJ1-2, with D possibly matching TRBD1 (5 bases). Per germline, CDR1 SGHDT and CDR2 YYEEEE. This CDR3 spans 13 amino acids. Trimming pared 0 bases from V and 8 bases from J, leaving 11 bases between. The variable domain in full, with the rest retrieved from reference TRBV5-6 and TRBJ1-2, is DAGVTQSPTHLIKTRGQQVTLRCSPKSGHDTVSWYQQALGQGPQFIFQYYEEEERQRGNFPDRFSGHQFPNYSSELNVNALLLGDSALYLCASSLGDPGGYTFGSGTRLTVV.

The chain is built from TRBV18 and TRBJ1-3, with D maybe TRBD1 (6 bases). Germline V gene sequence: CDR1 KGHSH, CDR2 LQKENI. V was cut by 2 bases and J by 0 bases, with 11 bases left in between. The CDR3 totals 16 residues. The CDR3 bases are TGTGCCAGCTCACCAGTGAGGGACATCTCTGGAAACACCATATATTTT. Translation gives CASSPVRDISGNTIYF.

The genes are TRBV5-6 and TRBJ2-1; D uncertain. In germline, CDR1 is SGHDT, CDR2 YYEEEE. CDR3 length equals 15 residues. The germline V and J ends were trimmed by 0 bases and 8 bases, with 15 bases remaining between them. The CDR3 loop reads CASSLEVEVNYEQFF. In DNA, the CDR3 is TGTGCCAGCAGCTTGGAGGTCGAAGTAAACTATGAGCAGTTCTTC.

The rearrangement uses TRBV9 and TRBJ1-1; 9 nucleotides align to TRBD1. Germline assignment: CDR1 SGDLS and CDR2 YYNGEE. The CDR3 extends over 15 amino acids. Unmatched junction bases numbered 9, after V lost 4 bases and J lost 5 bases. CDR3 DNA sequence: TGTGCCAGCAGCTTTTCACAGGGGGCGCTTACTGAAGCTTTCTTT. It is translated as CASSFSQGALTEAFF.

The rearrangement joins TRBV25-1 to TRBJ1-5; D unresolved. Trimming shortened V by 3 bases and J by 3 bases, and 9 bases separated the two germline ends. Germline-derived CDR1 and CDR2 are MGHDK and SYGVNS. This CDR3 spans 14 amino acids. The CDR3 DNA is TGTGCCAGCAGTGACAGCACCTACAATCAGCCCCAGCATTTT. This sequence encodes CASSDSTYNQPQHF.

The chain uses TRBV19 and TRBJ2-5; 10 nucleotides align to TRBD1. Unmatched junction bases numbered 8, after V lost 7 bases and J lost 3 bases. There are 15 residues in the CDR3. The germline V gene has CDR1 LNHDA and CDR2 SQIVND (reference sequence). DNA for the CDR3: TGTGCCAGTACCACCGGGACAGGGGATGAAGAGACCCAGTACTTC. Protein: CASTTGTGDEETQYF. Based on the CDR3 plus reference TRBV19 and TRBJ2-5, the full variable domain is DGGITQSPKYLFRKEGQNVTLSCEQNLNHDAMYWYRQDPGQGLRLIYYSQIVNDFQKGDIAEGYSVSREKKESFPLTVTSAQKNPTAFYLCASTTGTGDEETQYFGPGTRLLVL.

The chain couples TRBV5-8 to TRBJ2-7; D is unresolved. The CDR3 length is 13 residues. Trimming pared 0 bases from V and 5 bases from J, leaving 9 bases between. Germline CDR1 and CDR2: SGHTS and YDEGEE. CDR3 in DNA: TGTGCCAGCAGCTTGGCAAATGGGAACGAGCAGTACTTC. Amino acid sequence: CASSLANGNEQYF.

J is TRBJ2-7 and V is TRBV6-6, with D perhaps TRBD1 or TRBD2 (5 bases each). V gave up 2 bases and J gave up 0 bases, with 8 bases separating them. The germline V gene encodes CDR1 MNHNY and CDR2 SVGAGI (reference sequence). This CDR3 spans 14 amino acids. In DNA, the CDR3 is TGTGCCAGCAGTTACGTGGGACCCTCCTACGAGCAGTACTTC. Translated: CASSYVGPSYEQYF.

This sequence joins TRBV7-9 and TRBJ1-4; TRBD1 agrees at 7 bases. The V gene end was trimmed by 1 base and the J gene end by 5 bases; junction bases not matched to a gene: 4. The CDR3 extends over 15 amino acids. Per the germline V gene, CDR1 is SEHNR and CDR2 is FQNEAQ (reference sequence). The CDR3 bases are TGTGCCAGCAGCTTAGTGGGACAGATGAATGAAAAACTGTTTTTT. Residues: CASSLVGQMNEKLFF.

J is TRBJ2-4 and V is TRBV6-5; 10 nucleotides match TRBD1. CDR1 is MNHEY, CDR2 SVGAGI, per germline. The junction had 7 bases not matched to a gene; V was cut back by 10 bases and J by 7 bases. The CDR3 covers 13 residues. The CDR3 protein is CATSGQGRNIQYF. Written as DNA, the CDR3 is TGTGCCACCTCGGGACAGGGGCGTAACATTCAGTACTTC.

The rearrangement joins TRBV27 to TRBJ2-7; TRBD1 matches at 10 bases. Germline CDR1 is MNHEY and CDR2 is SMNVEV (reference sequence). This CDR3 is 15 amino acids long. The V gene end was trimmed by 3 bases and the J gene end by 6 bases; junction bases not matched to a gene: 8. The CDR3 DNA reads as TGTGCCAGCAGTTTTTTCCGGGACAGGGGCGGCGAGCAGTACTTC. It translates to CASSFFRDRGGEQYF.

This rearrangement joins TRBV27 to TRBJ2-5; D might be TRBD1 (6 bases). CDR3 length: 14 amino acids. Germline assignment: CDR1 MNHEY and CDR2 SMNVEV (reference sequence). V lost 6 bases and J 1 base, leaving 12 bases between the germline ends. CDR3 sequence (DNA): TGTGCCAGCAGCCAAGGACAGCTCCAAGAGACCCAGTACTTC. Amino acids: CASSQGQLQETQYF.

The V and J genes are TRBV6-5 and TRBJ2-1; 9 bases line up with TRBD2. J lost 7 bases, V lost 4 bases, and 11 bases had no gene match. This CDR3 has 16 residues. Germline CDR1 is MNHEY and CDR2 is SVGAGI. The CDR3 loop reads CASSFVLAGYRNEQFF. The CDR3 nucleotides read TGTGCCAGCAGTTTCGTTCTAGCGGGATATCGTAATGAGCAGTTCTTC.

This rearrangement joins TRBV4-1 to TRBJ2-5, with D possibly matching TRBD1 (6 bases). Trimming took 1 base from V and 1 from J, leaving 7 bases between them. Germline lookup yields CDR1 MGHRA and CDR2 YSYEKL. This CDR3 comprises 14 residues. CDR3 sequence: CASSQGGLQETQYF. The CDR3 DNA sequence: TGCGCCAGCAGCCAAGGGGGGCTCCAAGAGACCCAGTACTTC.

This rearrangement joins TRBV28 to TRBJ2-1; 10 positions match TRBD2. Germline V gene data show CDR1 as MDHEN and CDR2 as SYDVKM. The CDR3 loop spans 18 amino acids. With V trimmed by 2 bases and J by 6 bases, 13 bases remained unmatched. The CDR3 region is CASSLNGRLLAGVNEQFF. In nucleotides, the CDR3 is TGTGCCAGCAGTTTAAATGGTAGATTGCTAGCGGGAGTCAATGAGCAGTTCTTC.

This rearrangement joins TRBV4-2 to TRBJ2-1, with D uncertain. CDR3 length equals 13 residues. Germline CDR1 reads LGHNA; CDR2 reads YNFKEQ. V dropped 2 bases and J dropped 8 bases, with 10 bases sitting between them. CDR3 DNA sequence: TGTGCCAGCAGCCAAACTATTTACTATGAGCAGTTCTTC. Its protein is CASSQTIYYEQFF.

The genes are TRBV12-1 and TRBJ2-3; the table assigns TRBD2, which was not confirmed against the DNA. TRBV12-1 is given as a pseudogene. This CDR3 spans 16 amino acids. In DNA, the CDR3 is TGTGCCAGCAGCTTCTCCCGACCCACGGGTACAGATACGCAGTATTTT. Translation: CASSFSRPTGTDTQYF.

This chain joins TRBV10-3 and TRBJ1-2, with D perhaps TRBD1 (6 bases). V lost 0 bases and J 6 bases, leaving 8 bases between the germline ends. The CDR3 covers 13 residues. Germline V lookup: CDR1 ENHRY, CDR2 SYGVKD. CDR3 DNA: TGTGCCATCAGTGAGTCGAGACAGGATGGCTACACCTTC. Encoded protein: CAISESRQDGYTF.

The chain joins TRBV5-1 to TRBJ2-5; 11 bases map to TRBD2. J lost 2 bases, V lost 3 bases, and 6 bases had no gene match. The CDR3 has 16 amino acids. CDR1 is SGHRS, CDR2 YFSETQ, per germline. CDR3 nucleotide sequence: TGCGCCAGCAGCTCGCTAGCGGGGGGCCTACAAGAGACCCAGTACTTC. It codes for CASSSLAGGLQETQYF.

This chain connects TRBV2 to TRBJ2-3; the D gene is possibly TRBD2 (5 bases). The germline gives CDR1 SNHLY, CDR2 FYNNEI. The CDR3 extends over 18 amino acids. The ends were cut back, 0 bases at V and 0 bases at J, with 16 bases in the middle. The CDR3 coding sequence is TGTGCCAGCAGTGAAGCTCCACGTCGGGGAATTAGCACAGATACGCAGTATTTT. Protein: CASSEAPRRGISTDTQYF.

This clone was observed once. The chain recombines TRBV6-5 with TRBJ1-1; D is unclear. Germline CDR1 MNHEY, CDR2 SVGAGI. Between the trimmed V and J ends, which lost 4 bases and 2 bases, there was a span of 8 bases. The CDR3 runs 13 residues. This CDR3 is CASSWAGNTEAFF. The CDR3 DNA follows: TGTGCCAGCAGTTGGGCGGGTAACACTGAAGCTTTCTTT.